The entry that follows covers one T cell receptor (beta chain) sequence. There is no known antigen for this receptor. The record has no base qualities; no much larger clone is one base away. Patients with a history of autoimmune disease or receiving systemic immunosuppression were excluded from the trial. Peripheral blood for TCR sequencing was drawn from every dose cohort at baseline, at cycle 4 day 1 and at cycle 7 day 1. Samples were obtained from an open-label, multicenter, first-in-human phase I dose-escalation trial of ivuxolimab. Adults with locally advanced or metastatic melanoma, renal cell, hepatocellular, or head and neck squamous cell carcinoma were enrolled in the trial. Before TCR sequencing, CD4+ and CD8+ T cells were separately sorted from peripheral blood. This sample is part of a study of OX40 agonist ivuxolimab in advanced cancers. Background on the whole study: Ivuxolimab, which targeted the costimulatory receptor OX40 (CD134), was an agonistic, fully human IgG2 monoclonal antibody. Of the approximately 50 dose-escalation patients, hepatocellular carcinoma was present in approximately 20, melanoma in around 15, renal cell carcinoma in 9 and head and neck cancer in 9. Intravenous ivuxolimab was administered to patients every 2 weeks at six dose levels: 0.01, 0.1, 0.3, 1.5, 3 and 10 mg/kg. In the dose-escalation cohort, 65% to 85% of patients were male, and the mean age was roughly 60 years with a range of roughly 20 to 79. Patients were allowed to have had prior anti-PD-1, anti-PD-L1 or anti-CTLA-4 therapy, and approximately 40% of the dose-escalation patients had been treated with checkpoint inhibitors. The monotherapy dose-escalation portion (N ≈ 56 patients) of the phase I ivuxolimab trial is reported in the paper. Three dose-escalation patients achieved partial responses, one with hepatocellular carcinoma and two with cutaneous melanoma. The purpose of peripheral TCRbeta sequencing was to test whether ivuxolimab changed TCR sequence diversity and led to clonal T-cell expansion.

The germline V and J ends show losses of 7 bases and 7 bases respectively, and no gene match explains 10 bases of the junction. CDR1 and CDR2 were assigned from the germline V gene (reference sequence) as LNHDA and SQIVND. Taken from cysteine to phenylalanine, the CDR3 has 15 residues. Only the CDR3 DNA is retained, 45 bases long and in frame from the first base. The study at large found these results: At doses of 0.1 to 3.0 mg/kg, clonal expansion of both CD4+ and CD8+ T cells in blood was seen between baseline and week 6. After ivuxolimab, expanded clones were on average more numerous among CD8+ T cells than among CD4+ T cells. In the 0.1-3.0 mg/kg groups, partial responders had among the lowest normalized peripheral clonal expansion, particularly in CD8+ T cells. Low levels of normalized T-cell clonal expansion were also seen in some patients who did not respond. The antigen specificity of the peripheral T cells that underwent clonal expansion was not determined.

Genomic DNA was extracted from sorted cells for sequencing of the TCRbeta CDR3 region. The immunoSEQ Assay was used to sequence the TCRbeta CDR3 regions. Here the immuneACCESS table is served through TCRdb, limited to in-frame sequences with V and J called. Missing clones are a known gap in these copies; in checked studies unresolved V genes cover under half, and the rest lacks a known reason. Within this sample are approximately 98,000 clones, with about 80% of them counted one time only. The ten largest clones add up to about 5.5% of the sample. The clonotype was recovered from an adult with an advanced solid tumor such as melanoma, head and neck, liver or kidney cancer. The input for sequencing was CD4+ or CD8+ T cells sorted from blood, taken in a trial of the OX40 agonist ivuxolimab. The chain is encoded by TRBV19 joined to TRBJ1-5, with 10 middle bases fitting TRBD1. This receptor has the CDR3 CASTPDRGRGQPQHF. The DNA reads as follows: TGTGCCAGTACCCCTGACAGGGGGCGCGGACAGCCCCAGCATTTT. With the rest looked up from the reference TRBV19 and TRBJ1-5 genes rather than sequenced, the full variable domain is DGGITQSPKYLFRKEGQNVTLSCEQNLNHDAMYWYRQDPGQGLRLIYYSQIVNDFQKGDIAEGYSVSREKKESFPLTVTSAQKNPTAFYLCASTPDRGRGQPQHFGDGTRLSIL.